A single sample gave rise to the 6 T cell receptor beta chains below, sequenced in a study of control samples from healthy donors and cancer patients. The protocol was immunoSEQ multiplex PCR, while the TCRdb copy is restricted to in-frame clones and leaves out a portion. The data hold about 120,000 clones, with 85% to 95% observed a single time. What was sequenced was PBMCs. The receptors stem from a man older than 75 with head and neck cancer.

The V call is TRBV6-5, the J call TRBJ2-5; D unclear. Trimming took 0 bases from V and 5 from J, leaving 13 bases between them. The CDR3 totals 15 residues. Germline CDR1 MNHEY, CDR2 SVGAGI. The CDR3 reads CASSYSGEVNETQYF. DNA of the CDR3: TGTGCCAGCAGTTACTCCGGAGAGGTAAACGAGACCCAGTACTTC.

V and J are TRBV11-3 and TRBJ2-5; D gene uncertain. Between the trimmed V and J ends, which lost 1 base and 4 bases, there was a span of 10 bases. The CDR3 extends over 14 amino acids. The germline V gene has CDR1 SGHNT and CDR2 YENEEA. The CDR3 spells CASSLGSRSETQYF. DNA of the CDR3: TGTGCCAGCAGCTTAGGTAGCAGGTCAGAGACCCAGTACTTC.

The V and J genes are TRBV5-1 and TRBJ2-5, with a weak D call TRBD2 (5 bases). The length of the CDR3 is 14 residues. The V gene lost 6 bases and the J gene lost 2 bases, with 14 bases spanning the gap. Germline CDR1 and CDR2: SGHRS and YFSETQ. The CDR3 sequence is CASKKLGFQETQYF. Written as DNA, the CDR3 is TGCGCCAGCAAAAAACTAGGCTTTCAAGAGACCCAGTACTTC.

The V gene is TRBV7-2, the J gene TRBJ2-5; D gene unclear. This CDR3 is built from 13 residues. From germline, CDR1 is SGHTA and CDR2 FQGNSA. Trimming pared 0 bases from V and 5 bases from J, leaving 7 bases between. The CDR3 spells CASSLATWETQYF. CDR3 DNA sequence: TGTGCCAGCAGCTTAGCTACTTGGGAGACCCAGTACTTC.

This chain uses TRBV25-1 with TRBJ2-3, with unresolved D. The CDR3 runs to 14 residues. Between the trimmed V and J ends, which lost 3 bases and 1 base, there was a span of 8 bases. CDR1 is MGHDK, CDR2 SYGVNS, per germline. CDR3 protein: CASSEASGTDTQYF. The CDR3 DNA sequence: TGTGCCAGCAGTGAGGCGAGCGGCACAGATACGCAGTATTTT.

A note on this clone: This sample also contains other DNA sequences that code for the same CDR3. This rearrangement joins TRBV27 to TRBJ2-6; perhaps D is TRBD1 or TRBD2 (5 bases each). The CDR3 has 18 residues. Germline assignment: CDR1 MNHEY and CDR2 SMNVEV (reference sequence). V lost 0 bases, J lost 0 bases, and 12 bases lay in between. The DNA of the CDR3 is TGTGCCAGCAGTTTATCGAGGGGTCGGGGCTCTGGGGCCAACGTCCTGACTTTC. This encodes CASSLSRGRGSGANVLTF. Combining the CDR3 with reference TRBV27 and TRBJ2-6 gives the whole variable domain EAQVTQNPRYLITVTGKKLTVTCSQNMNHEYMSWYRQDPGLGLRQIYYSMNVEVTDKGDVPEGYKVSRKEKRNFPLILESPSPNQTSLYFCASSLSRGRGSGANVLTFGAGSRLTVL.